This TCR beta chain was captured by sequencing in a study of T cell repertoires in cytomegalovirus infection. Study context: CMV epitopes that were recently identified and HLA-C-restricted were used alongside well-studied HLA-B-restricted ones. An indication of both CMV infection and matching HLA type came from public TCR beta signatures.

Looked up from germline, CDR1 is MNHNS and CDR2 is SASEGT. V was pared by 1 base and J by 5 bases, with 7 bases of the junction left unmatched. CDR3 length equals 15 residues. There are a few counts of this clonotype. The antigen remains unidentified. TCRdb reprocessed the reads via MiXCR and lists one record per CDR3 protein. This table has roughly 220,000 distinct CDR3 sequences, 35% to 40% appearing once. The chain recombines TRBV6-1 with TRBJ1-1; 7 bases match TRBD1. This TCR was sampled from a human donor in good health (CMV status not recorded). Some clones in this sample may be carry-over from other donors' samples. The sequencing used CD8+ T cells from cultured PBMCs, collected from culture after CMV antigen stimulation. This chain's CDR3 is CASSEEGGTATEAFF. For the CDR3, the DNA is TGTGCCAGCAGTGAAGAGGGAGGGACAGCTACTGAAGCTTTCTTT.